These 22 T cell receptor beta chains were all obtained from the same sample, sequenced in a study of PD-1 blockade in classical Hodgkin lymphoma. Each of the patients experienced relapse following autologous stem cell transplantation, and their brentuximab vedotin exposure differed. The protocol was immunoSEQ multiplex PCR, while the TCRdb copy is restricted to in-frame clones and leaves out a portion. The table has more than 60,000 clones, 90% seen once. This material consisted of peripheral blood mononuclear cells (PBMCs), taken at baseline. These receptors were obtained from a human donor with classical Hodgkin lymphoma.

The J gene is TRBJ1-3, the V gene TRBV6-5; TRBD1 matches 8 bases. The CDR3 is 14 amino acids. Trimming cost V 2 bases and J 3 bases; bases outside gene matches: 0. CDR1 MNHEY and CDR2 SVGAGI come from the germline V gene. The CDR3 protein is CASSYGTGGNTIYF. CDR3 coding DNA: TGTGCCAGCAGTTACGGGACAGGTGGAAACACCATATATTTT.

This clone showed up just a few times. The chain carries TRBV5-1 and TRBJ1-4; D gene unclear. The CDR3 is made up of 13 amino acids. Germline V gives CDR1 SGHRS, CDR2 YFSETQ. V lost 0 bases and J lost 5, with 5 bases in between. The CDR3 region is CASSLGPNEKLFF. The CDR3 nucleotides read TGCGCCAGCAGCTTGGGGCCAAATGAAAAACTGTTTTTT.

This chain joins TRBV7-6 and TRBJ2-5; no definite D call. The germline CDR1 and CDR2 sequences are SGHVS and FNYEAQ. CDR3 length equals 11 residues. V gave up 5 bases and J gave up 3 bases, with 4 bases separating them. The CDR3 loop is CASSQEETQYF. In nucleotides, the CDR3 is TGTGCCAGCAGCCAAGAAGAGACCCAGTACTTC.

The chain employs TRBV5-1 and TRBJ2-3, with 7 bases fitting TRBD2. Germline CDR1 SGHRS, CDR2 YFSETQ. V shed 2 bases and J 7 bases; nucleotides not matched to a gene: 10. The CDR3 length is 15 residues. The CDR3 loop is CASSLEGGPTNTQYF. CDR3 nucleotide sequence: TGCGCCAGCAGCTTAGAGGGAGGGCCCACGAATACGCAGTATTTT.

In this sample, this clone turned up a few times. The same CDR3 arises from other DNA sequences in this sample as well. This rearrangement joins TRBV28 to TRBJ2-1, with D perhaps matching TRBD1 (6 bases). From germline, CDR1 is MDHEN and CDR2 SYDVKM. The CDR3 runs to 12 residues. Trimming cost V 5 bases and J 7 bases, with 9 bases left between them. The CDR3 spells CASSPGVNEQFF. The CDR3, as DNA: TGTGCCAGCAGTCCAGGGGTGAATGAGCAGTTCTTC.

The chain carries TRBV19 and TRBJ1-4; tentatively, D is TRBD1 (6 bases). This CDR3 spans 15 amino acids. The V and J ends lost 4 bases and 7 bases respectively, with 16 bases between them. The germline gives CDR1 LNHDA, CDR2 SQIVND (reference sequence). CDR3 in amino acids: CASSTGGAFSEKLFF. CDR3 coding DNA: TGTGCCAGTAGTACGGGGGGCGCATTTAGTGAAAAACTGTTTTTT. Drawing the rest from reference TRBV19 and TRBJ1-4, the complete variable domain is DGGITQSPKYLFRKEGQNVTLSCEQNLNHDAMYWYRQDPGQGLRLIYYSQIVNDFQKGDIAEGYSVSREKKESFPLTVTSAQKNPTAFYLCASSTGGAFSEKLFFGSGTQLSVL.

The gene calls are TRBV11-2 and TRBJ2-7; the D gene could be TRBD1 or TRBD2 (5 bases each). Germline CDR1 is SGHAT and CDR2 is FQNNGV. The CDR3 is made up of 15 amino acids. Trimming shortened V by 5 bases and J by 6 bases, and 20 bases separated the two germline ends. The CDR3 protein is CASSLQPGHEIEQYF. Here the CDR3 DNA reads TGTGCCAGCAGCCTCCAACCGGGGCACGAAATCGAGCAGTACTTC.

CDR3 DNA sequence: TGTGCCAGCGCTGGGACAGGGGAGGTTGTCTACGAGCAGTACTTC. Translating gives CASAGTGEVVYEQYF. The rearrangement uses TRBV5-6 and TRBJ2-7; 10 bases map to TRBD1. CDR3 size: 15 residues. Per the germline V gene, CDR1 is SGHDT and CDR2 is YYEEEE. V shed 7 bases and J 3 bases; nucleotides not matched to a gene: 10.

The chain is built from TRBV9 and TRBJ2-5; TRBD1 aligns across 9 bases. V dropped 5 bases and J dropped 1; count of bases not matched to a gene: 9. This CDR3 region has 16 residues. The germline CDR1 and CDR2 sequences are SGDLS and YYNGEE. CDR3 loop: CASSMGQGTVQETQYF. CDR3 bases: TGTGCCAGCAGTATGGGACAGGGAACGGTCCAAGAGACCCAGTACTTC.

The CDR3: CASSFLTGNTEAFF. CDR3 sequence (DNA): TGTGCCAGCAGCTTCCTTACAGGGAACACTGAAGCTTTCTTT. V is TRBV5-6 and J is TRBJ1-1; perhaps TRBD1 as D (5 bases). Trimming took off 2 bases at V and 1 base at J, with 9 bases between the two ends. The CDR3 contains 14 residues. The germline CDR1 and CDR2 sequences are SGHDT and YYEEEE.

The count of this clone is one. The chain carries TRBV2 and TRBJ2-7, with D possibly TRBD1 on 6 matching bases. V lost 3 bases, J lost 2 bases, and 17 bases lay in between. CDR1 is SNHLY, CDR2 FYNNEI, per germline. The CDR3 has 16 residues. The CDR3 DNA reads TGTGCCAGCAGTGACGCAACGGACAGCATCACCTACGAGCAGTACTTC. This codes for CASSDATDSITYEQYF.

CDR3 sequence reads: CASSTYDSAPRTDTQYF. CDR3 coding DNA: TGTGCCAGTAGTACATATGACTCTGCTCCCCGCACAGATACGCAGTATTTT. The chain is built from TRBV19 and TRBJ2-3; no clear D. The germline CDR1 and CDR2 sequences are LNHDA and SQIVND (reference sequence). With 4 bases removed from V and 1 base from J, the gap between germline ends came to 18 bases. The CDR3 is 17 residues long.

For the CDR3, the DNA is TGTGCCAGCAGCTTGATGGGACAGGGTGAAAAACTGTTTTTT. Translation: CASSLMGQGEKLFF. The chain couples TRBV5-4 to TRBJ1-4; 9 positions agree with TRBD1. Germline CDR1 is SGHNT and CDR2 is YYREEE (reference sequence). The CDR3 spans 14 residues. V lost 1 base, J lost 7 bases, and 2 bases stayed unmatched.

Concerning this clone itself: One end of the junction is discordant with germline, which a read error may explain. The gene calls are TRBV7-2 and TRBJ1-5, with D unresolved. This CDR3 comprises 14 residues. Germline V gives CDR1 SGHTA, CDR2 FQGNSA. CDR3 coding DNA: TGTGCCAGCAGCTTAGGTCTAAGCAGTCAGCCCCAGCATTTT. Amino acid sequence: CASSLGLSSQPQHF.

The rearrangement links TRBV29-1 to TRBJ2-5, with D perhaps TRBD1 or TRBD2 (5 bases each). Trimming removed 7 bases from V and 4 bases from J, with 16 bases in between. The CDR3 loop spans 13 amino acids. The germline CDR1 and CDR2 sequences are SQVTM and ANQGSEA. CDR3 loop: CSGKMGVGETQYF. In nucleotides, the CDR3 is TGCAGCGGTAAAATGGGGGTTGGAGAGACCCAGTACTTC. The full variable domain, rest sourced from reference TRBV29-1 and TRBJ2-5, is SAVISQKPSRDICQRGTSLTIQCQVDSQVTMMFWYRQQPGQSLTLIATANQGSEATYESGFVIDKFPISRPNLTFSTLTVSNMSPEDSSIYLCSGKMGVGETQYFGPGTRLLVL.

The V gene is TRBV29-1, the J gene TRBJ2-3; 11 bases align to TRBD2. This CDR3 is built from 14 residues. Germline-derived CDR1 and CDR2 are SQVTM and ANQGSEA. The J segment lost 4 bases and the V segment lost 6 bases, leaving 6 bases of the junction unmatched. CDR3 coding DNA: TGCAGCGTACACCGGACTAGCGGGCCAGATACGCAGTATTTT. This translates into CSVHRTSGPDTQYF.

The rearrangement links TRBV7-2 to TRBJ2-7, with TRBD1 as a possible D gene (5 bases). Germline assignment: CDR1 SGHTA and CDR2 FQGNSA. This CDR3 is built from 15 residues. V lost 1 base to trimming and J lost 0 bases, with 10 bases between them. The CDR3 coding sequence is TGTGCCAGCAGCTTAGATGCAGGGAACTCCTACGAGCAGTACTTC. Amino acids: CASSLDAGNSYEQYF.

The V gene is TRBV5-5, the J gene TRBJ2-4; 8 nucleotides match TRBD1. The ends lost 4 bases at V and 5 bases at J; junction bases unmatched: 2. Germline-derived CDR1 and CDR2 are SGHKS and YYEKEE (reference sequence). CDR3 length: 13 residues. For the CDR3, the DNA is TGTGCCAGCAGCCCGGGACAGGAAAACATTCAGTACTTC. Translating it yields CASSPGQENIQYF.

The V and J genes are TRBV11-3 and TRBJ2-2; the match to TRBD1 covers 8 bases. V gave up 3 bases and J gave up 3 bases; unmatched junction bases: 6. Germline lookup yields CDR1 SGHNT and CDR2 YENEEA. The CDR3 contains 16 residues. The CDR3 DNA sequence: TGTGCCAGCAGCTTTGCGTGGGGACAGGACACCGGGGAGCTGTTTTTT. Its protein product is CASSFAWGQDTGELFF.

The table lists this clone with a count of one. The chain joins TRBV28 to TRBJ2-7; D may be TRBD2 (5 bases). V was shortened by 3 bases and J by 3 bases, with 30 bases between the two germline ends. In germline, CDR1 is MDHEN, CDR2 SYDVKM. This CDR3 is built from 20 residues. The CDR3 reads CASSFYFPSAGPELNYEQYF. CDR3 coding DNA: TGTGCCAGCAGTTTTTATTTCCCTTCGGCGGGCCCTGAACTAAACTACGAGCAGTACTTC.

The rearrangement uses TRBV5-1 and TRBJ2-3; 8 bases match TRBD2. V shed 0 bases, J shed 2 bases, and the junction held 5 bases outside the gene matches. The CDR3 sequence is 16 residues long. Germline CDR1 is SGHRS and CDR2 is YFSETQ. CDR3 coding DNA: TGCGCCAGCAGCTTGGTAGAGCGGGAGTTCACAGATACGCAGTATTTT. Its translation: CASSLVEREFTDTQYF.

V is TRBV2 and J is TRBJ2-1, with TRBD1 as a possible D gene (7 bases). This CDR3 is built from 15 residues. V shed 0 bases and J shed 7 bases, with 13 bases lying between them. Germline V lookup: CDR1 SNHLY, CDR2 FYNNEI. The CDR3 coding sequence is TGTGCCAGCAGTGAAGCGCAGGGGGGTTTTAATGAGCAGTTCTTC. This sequence encodes CASSEAQGGFNEQFF.